This T cell receptor (beta chain) emerged from a study of T cell responses to AZD1222 COVID-19 vaccine. Whole-study results and caveats: Regions 160-218 and 743-854 held dominance among vaccine-associated CD4 TCRs, which spanned spike.

A word on this clone: Antigen unknown.

The CDR3 is 15 residues long. Losses at the gene ends were 4 bases for V and 7 bases for J; bases not matched to a gene: 7. CDR1 is SGHRS and CDR2 is YFSETQ in the germline V gene. Profiled with immunoSEQ multiplex PCR; TCRdb holds only in-frame clones, not every one. This table holds 72,000 or so clones, 85% found once. The sequences come from peripheral blood, collected on day 0 of AZD1222 vaccination. The clonotype originates from an adult in good health. The chain combines TRBV5-1 with TRBJ1-6; 8 nucleotides line up with TRBD1. The CDR3 DNA reads TGCGCCAGCAGCCCCTCGACAGGGGTAAATTCACCCCTCCACTTT. Its protein product is CASSPSTGVNSPLHF.